The 22 T cell receptor beta chains below come from one sample, sequenced in a study of blood T cell repertoires in COVID-19. Sequencing used immunoSEQ multiplex PCR; TCRdb keeps in-frame clones, though not all of them. The sample contains around 230,000 clones, about four fifths of which appear only once. What was sequenced was peripheral blood. All receptors come from a woman older than 75 with acute or convalescent COVID-19.

The chain couples TRBV3-1 (or the pseudogene TRBV3-2) to TRBJ1-2; 8 positions match TRBD1. The germline gives CDR1 LGHDT, CDR2 YNNKEL (reference sequence). The junction had 10 bases not matched to a gene; V was cut back by 0 bases and J by 7 bases. The CDR3 is 16 amino acids. The CDR3 DNA reads TGTGCCAGCAGCCAAGAGGGGGCAGGGGGCATGGGTGGCTACACCTTC. Translated, it gives CASSQEGAGGMGGYTF.

The gene calls are TRBV28 and TRBJ1-2, with D perhaps matching TRBD1 (5 bases). The CDR3 has 13 amino acids. Germline-derived CDR1 and CDR2 are MDHEN and SYDVKM. V lost 2 bases, J lost 4 bases, and 8 bases lay in between. CDR3 sequence: CASSLQGVYGYTF. The CDR3 coding sequence is TGTGCCAGCAGTTTACAGGGTGTCTATGGCTACACCTTC.

The rearrangement joins TRBV5-1 to TRBJ1-1; perhaps TRBD1 as D (5 bases). Trimming shortened V by 0 bases and J by 6 bases, and 12 bases separated the two germline ends. The CDR3 contains 14 residues. Germline V gene data show CDR1 as SGHRS and CDR2 as YFSETQ. This CDR3 is CASSLEDNSSEAFF. The DNA of the CDR3 is TGCGCCAGCAGCTTGGAGGACAATTCGTCTGAAGCTTTCTTT. The full variable domain, rest sourced from reference TRBV5-1 and TRBJ1-1, is KAGVTQTPRYLIKTRGQQVTLSCSPISGHRSVSWYQQTPGQGLQFLFEYFSETQRNKGNFPGRFSGRQFSNSRSEMNVSTLELGDSALYLCASSLEDNSSEAFFGQGTRLTVV.

This chain joins TRBV2 and TRBJ1-6; D possibly corresponds to TRBD1 (6 bases). V was clipped by 5 bases and J by 2 bases, with 13 bases between them. The CDR3 is 16 amino acids. Germline CDR1 SNHLY, CDR2 FYNNEI. The CDR3 here is CASSSMAGAYNSPLHF. Here the CDR3 DNA reads TGTGCCAGCAGTAGTATGGCAGGGGCCTATAATTCACCCCTCCACTTT.

The chain couples TRBV2 to TRBJ1-5, with 7 bases fitting TRBD1. This CDR3 region has 14 residues. Germline assignment: CDR1 SNHLY and CDR2 FYNNEI. Losses at the gene ends were 3 bases for V and 6 bases for J; bases not matched to a gene: 5. The CDR3 DNA reads TGTGCCAGCAGTGACGACAGGGTGGGTCAGCCCCAGCATTTT. Translating gives CASSDDRVGQPQHF.

This chain uses TRBV19 with TRBJ1-1, with 10 bases aligning to TRBD1. CDR3 length: 13 amino acids. The V segment lost 9 bases and the J segment 1 base; nucleotides outside the gene matches: 2. Germline V gene data show CDR1 as LNHDA and CDR2 as SQIVND (reference sequence). The CDR3 DNA reads TGTGCCAGCCGGACAGGGGGGAACACTGAAGCTTTCTTT. The encoded protein is CASRTGGNTEAFF. The whole variable domain, remainder taken from reference TRBV19 and TRBJ1-1, is DGGITQSPKYLFRKEGQNVTLSCEQNLNHDAMYWYRQDPGQGLRLIYYSQIVNDFQKGDIAEGYSVSREKKESFPLTVTSAQKNPTAFYLCASRTGGNTEAFFGQGTRLTVV.

The chain combines TRBV6-6 with TRBJ1-6; TRBD1 aligns across 8 bases. The CDR3 is 14 residues long. Unmatched junction bases numbered 10, after V lost 7 bases and J lost 11 bases. Germline values: CDR1 MNHNY, CDR2 SVGAGI (reference sequence). Here the CDR3 DNA reads TGTGCCAGCAAGACCGGGACAGGATGGCCACCCCTCCACTTT. Its translation: CASKTGTGWPPLHF.

The chain has TRBV14 and TRBJ1-3, with D possibly being TRBD1 (6 bases). Trimming stripped 3 bases from V and 0 bases from J, with 12 bases between. Germline V gene lookup returns CDR1 SGHDN and CDR2 FVKESK. The CDR3 covers 16 residues. DNA for the CDR3: TGTGCCAGCAGCCACCTGGACAGTCGCTCTGGAAACACCATATATTTT. This sequence encodes CASSHLDSRSGNTIYF.

The rearrangement links TRBV5-1 to TRBJ2-5, with 10 bases identical to TRBD1. The CDR3 spans 13 residues. The V and J ends lost 3 bases and 4 bases, in that order; junction bases with no gene match: 0. CDR1 is SGHRS, CDR2 YFSETQ, per germline. The CDR3 DNA sequence: TGCGCCAGCAGCTGGACAGGGGGAGAGACCCAGTACTTC. It specifies CASSWTGGETQYF.

J is TRBJ1-6 and V is TRBV9; 8 bases align to TRBD1. With 4 bases clipped from V and 4 bases from J, the junction kept 10 bases outside the gene matches. CDR1 SGDLS and CDR2 YYNGEE come from the germline V gene. This CDR3 spans 17 amino acids. CDR3 nucleotides: TGTGCCAGCAGCCTCGACCTTAGACAGGGGTATAATTCACCCCTCCACTTT. It encodes CASSLDLRQGYNSPLHF. The variable domain in full, completed from reference TRBV9 and TRBJ1-6, reads DSGVTQTPKHLITATGQRVTLRCSPRSGDLSVYWYQQSLDQGLQFLIQYYNGEERAKGNILERFSAQQFPDLHSELNLSSLELGDSALYFCASSLDLRQGYNSPLHFGNGTRLTVT.

This chain uses TRBV11-3 with TRBJ2-2; D may be TRBD2 (6 bases). Germline assignment: CDR1 SGHNT and CDR2 YENEEA. The CDR3 contains 14 residues. V lost 6 bases, J lost 3 bases, and 11 bases lay in between. The CDR3 nucleotides are TGTGCCAGCAGGGCTAGGGAGGACACCGGGGAGCTGTTTTTT. Encoded protein: CASRAREDTGELFF.

This chain links TRBV5-1 with TRBJ1-2, with 9 bases matching TRBD1. The CDR3 is 15 residues long. Germline CDR1 is SGHRS and CDR2 is YFSETQ. V trimming: 4 bases; J trimming: 4 bases; junction bases outside the gene matches: 8. CDR3 loop: CASSIGQGIPYGYTF. The CDR3 DNA reads as TGCGCCAGCAGCATAGGACAGGGGATCCCCTATGGCTACACCTTC.

The chain joins TRBV5-4 to TRBJ2-5; 16 positions match TRBD2. The CDR3 is made up of 16 amino acids. From germline, CDR1 is SGHNT and CDR2 YYREEE (reference sequence). The trim removed 3 bases at V and 5 bases at J, leaving 4 bases unmatched. The CDR3 DNA follows: TGTGCCAGCAGCTGGGGACTAGCGGGGGGGTCTGAGACCCAGTACTTC. As protein: CASSWGLAGGSETQYF.

In this sample, this clone turned up a few times. The V call is TRBV9, the J call TRBJ1-3, with 8 positions matching TRBD1. Germline CDR1 and CDR2: SGDLS and YYNGEE. The CDR3 length is 16 residues. Trimming removed 4 bases from V and 3 bases from J; junction bases left unmatched: 9. In DNA, the CDR3 is TGTGCCAGCAGCCCCCGGACAGGGTTTAGTGGAAACACCATATATTTT. Amino acids: CASSPRTGFSGNTIYF.

The genes are TRBV2 and TRBJ2-1, with a possible D match to TRBD1 (5 bases). Germline-derived CDR1 and CDR2 are SNHLY and FYNNEI. This CDR3 has 14 residues. With 5 bases removed from V and 9 bases from J, the gap between germline ends came to 17 bases. This CDR3 is CASSPRQSRAEQFF. CDR3 DNA sequence: TGTGCCAGCAGTCCCCGACAGAGCCGGGCTGAGCAGTTCTTC.

The chain couples TRBV5-3 to TRBJ1-2; D is uncertain. TRBV5-3 belongs to the ORF category, with a function that is uncertain. The CDR3 extends over 15 amino acids. Trimming pared 8 bases from V and 4 bases from J, leaving 21 bases between. The CDR3 bases are TGTGCCAGTAGTTTGGCCAGTCCCCCAGTCTATGGCTACACCTTC. Translating it yields CASSLASPPVYGYTF.

V usage is TRBV7-9 and J usage is TRBJ1-1; 7 bases fit TRBD1. The V segment lost 4 bases and the J segment 6 bases; nucleotides outside the gene matches: 14. The length of the CDR3 is 16 residues. Germline V gives CDR1 SEHNR, CDR2 FQNEAQ (reference sequence). The DNA of the CDR3 is TGTGCCAGCAGCTCCCACTTGACAGGGAATCTGCCTGAAGCTTTCTTT. It is translated as CASSSHLTGNLPEAFF.

The rearrangement links TRBV2 to TRBJ1-1; maybe TRBD1 (6 bases). The CDR3 has 13 residues. V lost 7 bases, J lost 6 bases, and 15 bases lay in between. Germline CDR1 and CDR2: SNHLY and FYNNEI. CDR3 region: CASIREGVSEAFF. For the CDR3, the DNA is TGTGCCAGCATACGGGAGGGGGTATCTGAAGCTTTCTTT.

The chain employs TRBV15 and TRBJ1-2; 11 positions match TRBD1. V lost 2 bases, J lost 6 bases, and 5 bases stayed unmatched. This CDR3 spans 15 amino acids. Germline CDR1 reads LNHNV; CDR2 reads YYDKDF (reference sequence). The CDR3 sequence: CATSRKGQGVNGYTF. The CDR3 DNA sequence: TGTGCCACCAGCAGAAAGGGACAGGGGGTTAATGGCTACACCTTC.

The CDR3 loop is CASSPFGGSGGEETQYF. CDR3 bases: TGTGCCAGCAGCCCGTTCGGGGGTAGCGGGGGGGAAGAGACCCAGTACTTC. This chain joins TRBV9 and TRBJ2-5; the match to TRBD2 covers 11 bases. Trimming removed 4 bases from V and 3 bases from J; junction bases left unmatched: 11. CDR1 is SGDLS, CDR2 YYNGEE, per germline. There are 17 residues in the CDR3.

The rearrangement uses TRBV5-6 and TRBJ1-1; 7 bases agree with TRBD1. Germline-derived CDR1 and CDR2 are SGHDT and YYEEEE. The V segment lost 0 bases and the J segment 0 bases; nucleotides outside the gene matches: 2. The CDR3 extends over 15 amino acids. CDR3 protein: CASSLDRGLNTEAFF. The CDR3 nucleotides are TGTGCCAGCAGCTTGGACAGGGGTCTGAACACTGAAGCTTTCTTT.

The chain uses TRBV6-6 and TRBJ2-3, with 12 bases lining up with TRBD2. Trimming cost V 5 bases and J 4 bases; bases outside gene matches: 10. The CDR3 covers 17 residues. Germline V gene sequence: CDR1 MNHNY, CDR2 SVGAGI (reference sequence). CDR3 loop: CASSRLAGAGGADTQYF. The CDR3 DNA is TGTGCCAGCAGTCGACTAGCGGGGGCCGGGGGGGCAGATACGCAGTATTTT.